Listed below are T cell receptor beta chains from one sample, sequenced in a study of metastatic and nonmetastatic thyroid tumors. TCRdb used MiXCR to call clones anew from the PCR reads. The sample holds almost 9,500 clones, about 30% seen once. Sequences were obtained from tumor tissue. These TCRs come from a female donor with papillary thyroid cancer or a benign thyroid nodule (not recorded which). Some clones in this sample may be carry-over from other donors' samples. Both conserved end residues are part of each CDR3. D genes are given only for firm matches. The listing skips clone size in some rows; elsewhere it reads once, few, many or a size class.

>TRBV6-4|TRBJ2-3|many|.
CASSDSSGTSTDTQYF
TGTGCCAGCAGTGACTCGTCAGGGACCTCCACAGATACGCAGTATTTT
>TRBV6-5|TRBJ2-3|.|.
CASSYPRNNRVADKQYF
TGTGCCAGCAGTTACCCGCGGAATAACAGGGTCGCAGATAAGCAGTATTTT
>TRBV27|TRBJ2-1|few|TRBD2
CASSSKRGPANEQFF
TGTGCCAGCAGCTCGAAGCGGGGGCCGGCCAATGAGCAGTTCTTC
>TRBV14|TRBJ1-2|.|TRBD1
CASSRFTGQGVGYTF
TGTGCCAGCAGCCGGTTTACGGGACAGGGGGTTGGCTACACCTTC
>TRBV5-1|TRBJ2-3|.|.
CASSPEERRGTDTQYF
TGCGCCAGCAGCCCCGAAGAGCGGAGGGGCACAGATACGCAGTATTTT
>TRBV2|TRBJ1-3|medium-sized|.
CASSHKRTESGNTIYF
TGTGCCAGCAGTCATAAAAGGACGGAATCTGGAAACACCATATATTTT
>TRBV25-1|TRBJ1-2|few|.
CASSDSGPNYGYTF
TGTGCCAGCAGTGATTCGGGGCCTAACTATGGCTACACCTTC
>TRBV6-1|TRBJ2-1|.|TRBD2
CAISEGASGGNGQFF
TGTGCCATCAGTGAAGGGGCTAGCGGGGGTAATGGGCAGTTCTTC
>TRBV6-1|TRBJ2-7|few|TRBD1
CASSGADRPYEQYF
TGTGCCAGCAGTGGGGCGGACAGGCCCTACGAGCAGTACTTC
>TRBV30|TRBJ2-7|.|.
CAWSQLGYEQYF
TGTGCCTGGAGTCAACTGGGGTACGAGCAGTACTTC
>TRBV7-3|TRBJ2-1|.|TRBD2
CASSAGLASDEQFF
TGTGCCAGCAGCGCAGGACTAGCGAGCGATGAGCAGTTCTTC
>TRBV20-1|TRBJ2-7|.|.
CSAPSATWGVTYEQYF
TGCAGTGCTCCGTCTGCTACGTGGGGGGTCACCTACGAGCAGTACTTC
>TRBV9|TRBJ2-7|.|.
CASSLKGSPPYEQYF
TGTGCCAGCAGCCTTAAAGGGTCACCACCCTACGAGCAGTACTTC
>TRBV20-1|TRBJ2-2|.|.
CSAMLETGELFF
TGCAGTGCTATGCTGGAGACCGGGGAGCTGTTTTTT
>TRBV5-1|TRBJ2-5|medium-sized|.
CASSLGATSEETQYF
TGCGCCAGCAGCTTGGGCGCGACTAGTGAAGAGACCCAGTACTTC
>TRBV27|TRBJ2-3|few|TRBD2
CASSLYSGSGVDTQYF
TGTGCCAGCAGTTTATATAGCGGGAGCGGAGTAGATACGCAGTATTTT
>TRBV6-1|TRBJ2-5|.|TRBD1
CASSGTGGETQYF
TGTGCCAGCAGTGGGACAGGGGGGGAGACCCAGTACTTC
>TRBV5-1|TRBJ2-1|.|.
CASSSQPFEGPGNEQFF
TGCGCCAGCAGCTCCCAACCCTTCGAGGGCCCGGGAAATGAGCAGTTCTTC
>TRBV7-9|TRBJ1-4|.|TRBD1
CASSSPDKDRVDEKLFF
TGTGCCAGCAGCTCGCCAGACAAAGACAGGGTAGATGAAAAACTGTTTTTT
>TRBV5-7|TRBJ2-7|.|TRBD2
CANSLERGGSYEQYF
TGTGCCAACAGCTTGGAAAGGGGAGGGTCCTACGAGCAGTACTTC
>TRBV7-9|TRBJ1-5|.|.
CASSLSRDQPQHF
TGTGCCAGCAGCTTATCGCGGGATCAGCCCCAGCATTTT
>TRBV2|TRBJ2-7|few|.
CASGAGTFPYEQYF
TGTGCCAGCGGGGCCGGTACTTTCCCCTACGAGCAGTACTTC
>TRBV20-1|TRBJ2-3|many|.
CSARQRSDTQYF
TGCAGTGCTAGACAGCGTTCAGATACGCAGTATTTT
>TRBV28|TRBJ2-6|medium-sized|.
CASTPSSSGANVLTF
TGTGCCAGCACCCCGTCCTCCTCTGGGGCCAACGTCCTGACTTTC
>TRBV4-2|TRBJ2-1|.|TRBD1
CASSQQGTPYNEQFF
TGTGCCAGCAGTCAACAGGGGACCCCCTACAATGAGCAGTTCTTC
>TRBV6-2/TRBV6-3|TRBJ1-2|.|.
CASIPAGAIINYGYTF
TGTGCCAGCATTCCTGCGGGGGCGATTATTAACTATGGCTACACCTTC
>TRBV5-1|TRBJ2-1|medium-sized|TRBD2
CASSSGLAAYNEQFF
TGCGCCAGCAGCTCGGGACTAGCGGCCTACAATGAGCAGTTCTTC
>TRBV6-1|TRBJ1-2|few|.
CASRDNTFYYGYTF
TGTGCCAGCAGAGATAACACTTTTTACTATGGCTACACCTTC
>TRBV30|TRBJ1-1|.|.
CAWFHLGNTEAFF
TGTGCCTGGTTCCATCTTGGGAACACTGAAGCTTTCTTT
>TRBV11-2|TRBJ1-1|.|.
CASSIRGGQLEAFF
TGTGCCAGCAGCATTAGAGGCGGACAGCTTGAAGCTTTCTTT
>TRBV27|TRBJ2-6|few|.
CANDCSSGANVLTF
TGTGCCAACGACTGCTCATCTGGGGCCAACGTCCTGACTTTC
>TRBV5-1|TRBJ2-3|many|.
CASSLPRVDTDTQYF
TGCGCCAGCAGCTTGCCCAGGGTGGACACAGATACGCAGTATTTT
>TRBV27|TRBJ2-1|medium-sized|.
CASSPFVTSSYNEQFF
TGTGCCAGCAGTCCTTTTGTGACGAGCTCCTACAATGAGCAGTTCTTC